A single T cell receptor beta chain is shown here with its context. The data belong to a study of early T cells in non-severe SARS-CoV-2 infection. TCRdb recomputed calls from the 5' RACE reads with MiXCR, one row per CDR3 protein. There are tens of thousands of distinct CDR3 sequences in the sample; under 7.5% occur only once, and about 3.9% lies in the top ten. The CDR3 runs 16 residues. Germline assignment: CDR1 MNHNY and CDR2 SVGAGI (reference sequence). Germline trimming cut 4 bases from V and 3 bases from J; bases unmatched to any gene: 10. The gene calls are TRBV6-6 and TRBJ2-3; 7 bases agree with TRBD2. The receptor's source is an adult who was a healthcare worker with PCR-confirmed SARS-CoV-2 infection or an uninfected control (not recorded which). Material: whole blood. The CDR3, as DNA: TGTGCCAGCAGTTCCCGGGACTATGGGCGGACAGATACGCAGTATTTT. Translated: CASSSRDYGRTDTQYF.